This T cell receptor beta chain originates from a study of shared clonotypes between healthy human individuals. General study results and limits: Estimated clonotype richness was generally higher in naive than memory subsets. With several donors compared, approximately 5% of naive CD4 clonotypes were shared.

With V trimmed by 4 bases and J by 4 bases, 11 bases remained unmatched. The CDR3 totals 17 residues. Per germline, CDR1 SEHNR and CDR2 FQNEAQ (reference sequence). Remarks on this clone: Its matching antigen is unknown.

Assay: immunoSEQ multiplex PCR; the TCRdb copy retains only in-frame clones and omits some. The repertoire holds 1,400,000 or so clones, with 98% to 99% as singletons. The source of this sequence is a man aged 25 to 45 in good health. Sequencing used naive CD4+ T cells sorted from blood. This sample's subset: CD45RA+ positively selected. The chain has TRBV7-9 and TRBJ2-1; TRBD2 matches at 9 bases. CDR3 sequence reads: CASSSLISGSKYNEQFF. Here the CDR3 DNA reads TGTGCCAGCAGCTCGTTAATTAGCGGGAGCAAATACAATGAGCAGTTCTTC.